This TCR beta chain was observed in a study of T cells in localized non-small cell lung cancer. From germline, CDR1 is SGHAT and CDR2 FQDESV (reference sequence). The CDR3 contains 13 residues. V lost 5 bases and J 7 bases, leaving 15 bases between the germline ends. Profiled with immunoSEQ multiplex PCR; TCRdb holds only in-frame clones, not every one. The sample holds about 40,000 clones, more than 75% seen once. This sample comprised peripheral blood, obtained before any cancer treatment. The J gene is TRBJ2-7, the V gene TRBV11-1; D may correspond to TRBD1 or TRBD2 (7 bases each). The clonotype was recovered from a man aged 40 to 70 with stage I lung adenocarcinoma. For the CDR3, the DNA is TGTGCCAGCAGCGCGGGGAGGGGGCTAGAGCAGTACTTC. It specifies CASSAGRGLEQYF.